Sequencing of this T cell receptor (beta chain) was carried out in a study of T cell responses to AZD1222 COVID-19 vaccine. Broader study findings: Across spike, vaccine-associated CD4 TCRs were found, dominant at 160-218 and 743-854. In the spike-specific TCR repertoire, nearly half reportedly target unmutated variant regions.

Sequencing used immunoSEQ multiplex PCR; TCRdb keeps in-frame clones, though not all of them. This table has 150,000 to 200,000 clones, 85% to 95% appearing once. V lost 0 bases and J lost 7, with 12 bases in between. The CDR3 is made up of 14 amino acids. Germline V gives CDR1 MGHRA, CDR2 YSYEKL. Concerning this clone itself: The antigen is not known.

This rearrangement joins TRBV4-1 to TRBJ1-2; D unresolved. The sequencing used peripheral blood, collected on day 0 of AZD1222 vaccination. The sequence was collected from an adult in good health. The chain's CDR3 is CASSQDPGSLGYTF. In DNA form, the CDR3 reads TGCGCCAGCAGCCAAGACCCCGGTAGTCTTGGCTACACCTTC.